This TCR beta chain was sequenced in a study of control samples from healthy donors and cancer patients. Sequencing was performed with immunoSEQ multiplex PCR; in TCRdb, only in-frame clones are kept and a portion is missing. Of 150,000 to 200,000 clones in the sample, nearly 90% are singletons; the top ten hold more than 1.3%. Sample: blood. The clonotype comes from a woman aged 45-65 years in good health.

The CDR3 DNA follows: TGTGCCAGCAGCGTGGGGGGACTAGCGGGGATCGATGAGCAGTTCTTC. It specifies CASSVGGLAGIDEQFF. The chain joins TRBV9 to TRBJ2-1, with 13 bases that match TRBD2. Trimming took 2 bases from V and 8 from J; bases not matched to a gene: 7. Germline CDR1 SGDLS, CDR2 YYNGEE. The CDR3 spans 16 residues.